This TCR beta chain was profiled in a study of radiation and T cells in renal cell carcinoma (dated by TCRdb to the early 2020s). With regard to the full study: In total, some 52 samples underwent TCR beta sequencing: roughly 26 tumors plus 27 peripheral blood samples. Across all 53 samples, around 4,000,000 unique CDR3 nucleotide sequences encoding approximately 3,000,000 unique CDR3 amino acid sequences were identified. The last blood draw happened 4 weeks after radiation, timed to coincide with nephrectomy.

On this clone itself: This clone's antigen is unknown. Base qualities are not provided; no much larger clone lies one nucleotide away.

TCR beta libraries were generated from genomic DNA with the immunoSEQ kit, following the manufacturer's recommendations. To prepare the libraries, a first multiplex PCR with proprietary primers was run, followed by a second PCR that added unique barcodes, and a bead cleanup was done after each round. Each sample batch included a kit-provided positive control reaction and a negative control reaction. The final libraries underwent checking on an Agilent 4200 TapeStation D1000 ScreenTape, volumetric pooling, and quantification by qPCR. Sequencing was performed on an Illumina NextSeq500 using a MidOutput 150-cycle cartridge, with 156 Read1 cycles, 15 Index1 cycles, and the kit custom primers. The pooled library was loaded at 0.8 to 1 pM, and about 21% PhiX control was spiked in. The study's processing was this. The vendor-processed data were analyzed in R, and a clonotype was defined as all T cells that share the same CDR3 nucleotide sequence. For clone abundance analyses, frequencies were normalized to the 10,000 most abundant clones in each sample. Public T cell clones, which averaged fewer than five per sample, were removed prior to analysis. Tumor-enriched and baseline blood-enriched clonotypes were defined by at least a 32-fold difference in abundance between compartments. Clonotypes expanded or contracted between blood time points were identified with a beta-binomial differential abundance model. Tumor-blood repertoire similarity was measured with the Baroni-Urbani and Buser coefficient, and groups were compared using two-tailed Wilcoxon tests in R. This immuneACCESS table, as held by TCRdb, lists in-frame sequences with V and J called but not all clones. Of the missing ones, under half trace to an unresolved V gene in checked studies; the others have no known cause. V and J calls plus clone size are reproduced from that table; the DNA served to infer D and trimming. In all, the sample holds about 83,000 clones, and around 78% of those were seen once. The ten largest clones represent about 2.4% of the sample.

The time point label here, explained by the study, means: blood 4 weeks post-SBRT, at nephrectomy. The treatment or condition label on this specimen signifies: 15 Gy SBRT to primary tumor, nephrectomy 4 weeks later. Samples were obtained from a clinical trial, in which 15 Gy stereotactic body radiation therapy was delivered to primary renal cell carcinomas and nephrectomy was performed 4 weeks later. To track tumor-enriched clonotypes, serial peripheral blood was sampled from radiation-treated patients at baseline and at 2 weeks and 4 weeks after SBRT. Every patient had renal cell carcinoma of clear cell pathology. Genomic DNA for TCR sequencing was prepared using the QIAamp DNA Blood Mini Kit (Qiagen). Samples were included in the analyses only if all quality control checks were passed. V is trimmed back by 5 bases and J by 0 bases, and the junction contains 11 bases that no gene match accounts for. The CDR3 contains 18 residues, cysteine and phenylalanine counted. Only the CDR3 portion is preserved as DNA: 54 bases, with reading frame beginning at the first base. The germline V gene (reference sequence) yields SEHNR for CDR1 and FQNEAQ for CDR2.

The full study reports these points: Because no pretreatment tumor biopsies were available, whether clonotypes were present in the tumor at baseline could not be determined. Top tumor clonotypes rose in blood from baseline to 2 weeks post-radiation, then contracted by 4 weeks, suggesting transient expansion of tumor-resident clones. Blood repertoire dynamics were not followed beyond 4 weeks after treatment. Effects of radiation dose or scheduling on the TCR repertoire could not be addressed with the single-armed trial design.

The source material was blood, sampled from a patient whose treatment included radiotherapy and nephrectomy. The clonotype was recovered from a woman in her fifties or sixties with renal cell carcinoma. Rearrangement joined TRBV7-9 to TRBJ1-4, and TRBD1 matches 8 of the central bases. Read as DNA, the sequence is TGTGCCAGCAGCCCGGACAGGGCGAACTTCGCAACTAATGAAAAACTGTTTTTT. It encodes CASSPDRANFATNEKLFF.